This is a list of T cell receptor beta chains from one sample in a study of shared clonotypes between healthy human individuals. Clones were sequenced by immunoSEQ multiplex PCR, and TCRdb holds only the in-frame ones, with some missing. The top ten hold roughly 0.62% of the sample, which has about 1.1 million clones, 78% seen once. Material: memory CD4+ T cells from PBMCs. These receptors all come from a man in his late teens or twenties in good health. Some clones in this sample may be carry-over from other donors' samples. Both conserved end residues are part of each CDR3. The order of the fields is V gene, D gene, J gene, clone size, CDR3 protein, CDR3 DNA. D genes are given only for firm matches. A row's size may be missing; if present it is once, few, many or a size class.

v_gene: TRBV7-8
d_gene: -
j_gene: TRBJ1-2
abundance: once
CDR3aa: CASSFGLPGQGIYGYTF
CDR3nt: TGTGCCAGCAGCTTTGGGCTTCCGGGGCAGGGAATCTATGGCTACACCTTC

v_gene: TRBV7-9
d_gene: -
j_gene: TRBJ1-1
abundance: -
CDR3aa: CASSPGEWAEAFF
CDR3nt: TGTGCCAGCAGCCCTGGGGAATGGGCTGAAGCTTTCTTT

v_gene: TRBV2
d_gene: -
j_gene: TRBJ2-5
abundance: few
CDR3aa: CASSGFEGTQYF
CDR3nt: TGTGCCAGCAGTGGTTTTGAGGGGACCCAGTACTTC

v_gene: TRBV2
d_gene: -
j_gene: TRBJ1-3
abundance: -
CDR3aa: CASSPSGDTIYF
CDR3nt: TGTGCCAGCAGTCCTTCTGGGGACACCATATATTTT

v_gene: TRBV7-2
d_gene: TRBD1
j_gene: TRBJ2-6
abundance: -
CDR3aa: CASSLVSTGTSSGANVLTF
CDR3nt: TGTGCCAGCAGCTTAGTATCGACAGGGACGAGCTCTGGGGCCAACGTCCTGACTTTC

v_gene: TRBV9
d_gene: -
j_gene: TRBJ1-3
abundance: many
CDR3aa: CASSVDYSGNTIYF
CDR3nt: TGTGCCAGCAGCGTAGATTACTCTGGAAACACCATATATTTT

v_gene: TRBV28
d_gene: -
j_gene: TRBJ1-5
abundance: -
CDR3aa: CASSLGMGGYNQPQHF
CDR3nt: TGTGCCAGCAGCCTCGGGATGGGGGGGTACAATCAGCCCCAGCATTTT

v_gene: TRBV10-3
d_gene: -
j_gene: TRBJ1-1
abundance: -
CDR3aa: CAISAPPAGKTNTEAFF
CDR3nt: TGTGCCATCAGTGCCCCACCTGCGGGCAAAACTAACACTGAAGCTTTCTTT

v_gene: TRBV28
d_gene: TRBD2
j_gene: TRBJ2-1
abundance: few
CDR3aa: CATGTTHNEQFF
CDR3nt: TGTGCCACCGGGACTACACACAATGAGCAGTTCTTC

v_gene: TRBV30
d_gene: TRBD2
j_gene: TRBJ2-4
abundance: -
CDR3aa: CAWRATSGSRDIQYF
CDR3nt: TGTGCCTGGAGGGCGACTAGCGGGAGTCGAGACATTCAGTACTTC

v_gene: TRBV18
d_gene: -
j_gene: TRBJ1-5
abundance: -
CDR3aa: CASSPAKGSNQPQHF
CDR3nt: TGTGCCAGCTCACCGGCTAAGGGGAGCAATCAGCCCCAGCATTTT

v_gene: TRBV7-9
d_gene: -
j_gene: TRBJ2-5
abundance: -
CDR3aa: CATSSGIGETQYF
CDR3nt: TGTGCCACAAGCTCCGGTATTGGAGAGACCCAGTACTTC

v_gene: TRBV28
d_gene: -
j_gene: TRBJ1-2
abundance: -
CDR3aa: CVSGGARYGYTF
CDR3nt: TGTGTCAGCGGAGGGGCGAGATATGGCTACACCTTC

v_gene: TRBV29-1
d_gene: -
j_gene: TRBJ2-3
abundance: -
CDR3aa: CSVEDGSGSTDTQYF
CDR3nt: TGCAGCGTTGAAGATGGGAGCGGGAGCACAGATACGCAGTATTTT

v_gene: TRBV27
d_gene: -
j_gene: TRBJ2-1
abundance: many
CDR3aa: CASSERLTGPREQFF
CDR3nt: TGTGCCAGCAGTGAAAGGCTCACAGGGCCCCGTGAGCAGTTCTTC

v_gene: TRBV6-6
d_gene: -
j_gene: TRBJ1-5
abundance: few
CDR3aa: CASSYLQTDQPQHF
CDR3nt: TGTGCCAGCAGTTACCTACAGACAGATCAGCCCCAGCATTTT

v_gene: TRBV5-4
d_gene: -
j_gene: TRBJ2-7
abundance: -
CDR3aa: CASSGGTVDEQYF
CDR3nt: TGTGCCAGCAGCGGCGGGACAGTAGACGAGCAGTACTTC

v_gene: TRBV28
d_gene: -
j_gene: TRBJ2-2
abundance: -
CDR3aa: CASFPVGAGGTGELFF
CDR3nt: TGTGCCAGCTTTCCGGTTGGGGCAGGGGGGACCGGGGAGCTGTTTTTT